This T cell receptor (beta chain) was sequenced during a study of T cell changes during pregnancy in multiple sclerosis. Only in-frame clones appear in the TCRdb table, and some are missing; sequencing was by immunoSEQ multiplex PCR. This sample has 50,000 to 70,000 clones, with about 91% found just once. The germline gives CDR1 LGHNA, CDR2 YNFKEQ. Losses at the gene ends were 1 base for V and 2 bases for J; bases not matched to a gene: 4. This CDR3 spans 16 amino acids. The source is a female donor with multiple sclerosis, enrolled in a pregnancy study. This sample comprised peripheral blood, obtained in the first trimester of pregnancy. The J gene is TRBJ2-1, the V gene TRBV4-2; TRBD2 matches at 8 bases. CDR3 bases: TGTGCCAGCAGCCAAGTTGGTAGCGGGGCCTACAATGAGCAGTTCTTC. Its translation: CASSQVGSGAYNEQFF.